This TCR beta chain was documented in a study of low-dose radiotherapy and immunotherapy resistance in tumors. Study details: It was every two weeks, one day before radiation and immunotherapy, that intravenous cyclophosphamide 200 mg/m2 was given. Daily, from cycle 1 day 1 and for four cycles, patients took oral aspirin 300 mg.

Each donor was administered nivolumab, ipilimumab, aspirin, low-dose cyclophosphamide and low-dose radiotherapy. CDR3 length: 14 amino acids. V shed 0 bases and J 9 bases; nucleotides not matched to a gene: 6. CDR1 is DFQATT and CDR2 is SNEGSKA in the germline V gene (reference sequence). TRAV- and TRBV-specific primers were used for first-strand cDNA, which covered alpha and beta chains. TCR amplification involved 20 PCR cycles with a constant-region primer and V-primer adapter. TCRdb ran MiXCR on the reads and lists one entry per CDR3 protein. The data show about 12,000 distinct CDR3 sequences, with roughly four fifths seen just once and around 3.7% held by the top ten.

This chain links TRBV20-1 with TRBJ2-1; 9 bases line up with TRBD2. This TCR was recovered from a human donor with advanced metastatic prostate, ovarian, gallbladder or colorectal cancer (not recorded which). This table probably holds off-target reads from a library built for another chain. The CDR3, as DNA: TGCAGTGCTAGAGATTCTAGCGGGATAGGTGAGCAGTTCTTC. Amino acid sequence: CSARDSSGIGEQFF.